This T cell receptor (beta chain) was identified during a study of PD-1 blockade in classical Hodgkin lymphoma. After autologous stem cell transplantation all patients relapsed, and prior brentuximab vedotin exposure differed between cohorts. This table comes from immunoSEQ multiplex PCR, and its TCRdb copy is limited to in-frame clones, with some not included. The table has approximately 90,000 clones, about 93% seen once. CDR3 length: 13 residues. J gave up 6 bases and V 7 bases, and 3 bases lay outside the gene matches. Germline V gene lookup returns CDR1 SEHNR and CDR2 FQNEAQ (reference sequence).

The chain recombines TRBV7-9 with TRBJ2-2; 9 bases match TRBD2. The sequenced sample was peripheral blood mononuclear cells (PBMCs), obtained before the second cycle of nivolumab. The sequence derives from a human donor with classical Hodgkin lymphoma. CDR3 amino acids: CASMGLAAGELFF. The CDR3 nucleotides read TGTGCCAGCATGGGACTAGCAGCCGGGGAGCTGTTTTTT.